The clone carrying this TCR beta chain has a handful of counts. Its matching antigen is unknown. A much more abundant neighbour one base away suggests this may be a read error. The approximately 17-32 mg bulk tissue piece was not sorted before simultaneous RNA and DNA extraction. Patients showed chronic HBV infection and an absence of prior treatment. All tumor samples contained more than 90% viable tumor cells. cDNA specific to TCR beta was made from around 470 ng of total RNA, with a constant-region primer employed for priming. Nested multiplex PCR, run for three rounds with slightly modified ARM-PCR, yielded TCR beta libraries. TCRdb called the multiplex PCR reads again in MiXCR, with one record for every CDR3 protein. Here the sample spans tens of thousands of distinct CDR3 sequences, 71% being singletons. This sample is part of a study of tumor-infiltrating lymphocytes in primary liver carcinoma. Study details: The patients included men and women who were aged 30 to 69 years.

Study findings and constraints: Less overlap was seen in tumor-adjacent and tumor-blood pairs than in tumor region pairs.

The receptor comes from a woman in her sixties or seventies with primary liver carcinoma and hepatitis B virus infection. The specimen was liver tumor tissue from sampling region 4. The sample's subset: tumor region T4, right-lateral pole.

CDR3 amino acids: CASTHGGPYNEQFF. In nucleotides, the CDR3 is TGTGCCAGCACCCACGGGGGTCCCTACAATGAGCAGTTCTTC. This chain connects TRBV6-6 to TRBJ2-1; weak D call: TRBD2 (6 bases). The germline CDR1 and CDR2 sequences are MNHNY and SVGAGI (reference sequence). This CDR3 contains 14 residues. V was cut by 7 bases and J by 2 bases, with 12 bases left in between.